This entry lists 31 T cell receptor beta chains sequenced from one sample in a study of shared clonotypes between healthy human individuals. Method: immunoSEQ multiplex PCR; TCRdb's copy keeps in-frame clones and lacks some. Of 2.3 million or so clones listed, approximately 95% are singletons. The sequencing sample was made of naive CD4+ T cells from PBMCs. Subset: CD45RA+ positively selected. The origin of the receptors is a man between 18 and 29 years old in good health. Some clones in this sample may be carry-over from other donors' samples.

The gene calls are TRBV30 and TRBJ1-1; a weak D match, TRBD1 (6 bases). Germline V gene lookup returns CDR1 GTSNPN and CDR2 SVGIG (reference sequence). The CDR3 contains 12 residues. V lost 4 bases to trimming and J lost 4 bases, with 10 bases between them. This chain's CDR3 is CAWTAGATEAFF. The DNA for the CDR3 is TGTGCCTGGACCGCGGGGGCCACTGAAGCTTTCTTT.

Written as DNA, the CDR3 is TGTGCCAGCAGCTTATCAATTGGGACGCCTTCCGCGGGTCAGCCCCAGCATTTT. It codes for CASSLSIGTPSAGQPQHF. This chain connects TRBV7-2 to TRBJ1-5; D perhaps matches TRBD1 (5 bases). V lost 2 bases, J lost 6 bases, and 23 bases lay in between. Germline values: CDR1 SGHTA, CDR2 FQGNSA. The CDR3 contains 18 residues. The full variable domain, rest sourced from reference TRBV7-2 and TRBJ1-5, is GAGVSQSPSNKVTEKGKDVELRCDPISGHTALYWYRQSLGQGLEFLIYFQGNSAPDKSGLPSDRFSAERTGGSVSTLTIQRTQQEDSAVYLCASSLSIGTPSAGQPQHFGDGTRLSIL.

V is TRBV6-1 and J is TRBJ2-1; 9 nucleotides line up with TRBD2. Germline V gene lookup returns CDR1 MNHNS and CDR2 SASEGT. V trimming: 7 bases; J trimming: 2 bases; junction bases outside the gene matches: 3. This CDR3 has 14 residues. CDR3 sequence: CASTAGGTYNEQFF. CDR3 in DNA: TGTGCCAGCACCGCGGGGGGGACCTACAATGAGCAGTTCTTC.

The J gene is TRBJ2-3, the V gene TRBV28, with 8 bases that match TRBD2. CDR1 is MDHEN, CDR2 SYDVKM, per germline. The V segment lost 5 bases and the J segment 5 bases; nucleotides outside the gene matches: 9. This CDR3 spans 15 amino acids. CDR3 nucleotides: TGTGCCAGCAGTGCCCCCCGGGGGGGGGAAGATACGCAGTATTTT. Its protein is CASSAPRGGEDTQYF.

The CDR3 DNA is TGTGCCAGCAGCTTAGGCGGCGCCCGTCGGGGAGGTGAGCAGTTCTTC. Translated, it gives CASSLGGARRGGEQFF. The chain joins TRBV7-6 to TRBJ2-1, with TRBD2 as a possible D gene (6 bases). The CDR3 spans 16 residues. V was cut by 1 base and J by 9 bases, with 19 bases left in between. The germline CDR1 and CDR2 sequences are SGHVS and FNYEAQ.

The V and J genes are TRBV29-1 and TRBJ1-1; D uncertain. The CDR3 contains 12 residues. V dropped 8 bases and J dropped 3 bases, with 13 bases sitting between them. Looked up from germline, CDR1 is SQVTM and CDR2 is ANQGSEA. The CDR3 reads CSSLQPDTEAFF. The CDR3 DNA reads TGCAGCTCACTCCAACCCGACACTGAAGCTTTCTTT.

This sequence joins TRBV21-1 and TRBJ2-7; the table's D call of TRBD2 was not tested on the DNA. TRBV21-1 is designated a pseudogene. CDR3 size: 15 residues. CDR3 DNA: TGTGCCAGCAGCAAAGCAGCGGGGGTGGACTACGAGCAGTACTTC. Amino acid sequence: CASSKAAGVDYEQYF.

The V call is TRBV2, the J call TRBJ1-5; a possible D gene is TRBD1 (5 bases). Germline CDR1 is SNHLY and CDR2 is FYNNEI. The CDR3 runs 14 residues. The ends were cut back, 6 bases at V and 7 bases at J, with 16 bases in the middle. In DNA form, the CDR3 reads TGTGCCAGCAGGGACACAGCGGGTGGACAGCCCCAGCATTTT. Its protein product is CASRDTAGGQPQHF.

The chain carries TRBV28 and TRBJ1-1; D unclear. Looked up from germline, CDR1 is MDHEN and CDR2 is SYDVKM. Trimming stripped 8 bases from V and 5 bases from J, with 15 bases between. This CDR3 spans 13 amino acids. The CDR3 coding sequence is TGTGCCAGCTCGCCCCCCCTGGGAACTGAAGCTTTCTTT. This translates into CASSPPLGTEAFF.

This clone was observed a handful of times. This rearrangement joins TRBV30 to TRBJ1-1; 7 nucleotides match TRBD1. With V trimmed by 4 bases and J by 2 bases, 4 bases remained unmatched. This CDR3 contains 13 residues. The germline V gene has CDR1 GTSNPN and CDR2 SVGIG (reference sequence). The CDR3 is CAWIGTDNTEAFF. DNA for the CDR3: TGTGCCTGGATTGGGACAGATAACACTGAAGCTTTCTTT.

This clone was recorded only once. The CDR3 is CASSLVTGLSEKLFF. CDR3 DNA: TGTGCCAGCAGTTTAGTTACGGGCCTTTCCGAAAAACTGTTTTTT. This chain uses TRBV28 with TRBJ1-4; D unresolved. Per germline, CDR1 MDHEN and CDR2 SYDVKM. The CDR3 is 15 residues long. V lost 2 bases to trimming and J lost 8 bases, with 15 bases between them.

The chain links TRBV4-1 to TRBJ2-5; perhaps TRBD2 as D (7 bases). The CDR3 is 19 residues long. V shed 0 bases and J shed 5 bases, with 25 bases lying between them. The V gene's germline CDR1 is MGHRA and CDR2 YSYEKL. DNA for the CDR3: TGCGCCAGCAGCCAAGAAGGGGGGGGCGTAAGGGGAAGCGAGGAGACCCAGTACTTC. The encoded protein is CASSQEGGGVRGSEETQYF.

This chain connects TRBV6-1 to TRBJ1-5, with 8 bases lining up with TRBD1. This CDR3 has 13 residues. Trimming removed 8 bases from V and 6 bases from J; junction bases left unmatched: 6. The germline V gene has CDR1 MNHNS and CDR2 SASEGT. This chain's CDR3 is CASGNRGGQPQHF. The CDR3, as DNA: TGTGCCAGCGGTAACAGGGGGGGTCAGCCCCAGCATTTT.

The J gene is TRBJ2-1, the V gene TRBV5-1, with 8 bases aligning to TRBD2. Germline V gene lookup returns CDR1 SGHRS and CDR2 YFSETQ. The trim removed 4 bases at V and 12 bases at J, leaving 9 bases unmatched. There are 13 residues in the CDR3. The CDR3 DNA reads TGCGCCAGCAGCGCTACTAGCGGAGGGGGGCAGTTCTTC. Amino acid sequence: CASSATSGGGQFF. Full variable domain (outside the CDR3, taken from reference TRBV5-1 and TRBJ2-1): KAGVTQTPRYLIKTRGQQVTLSCSPISGHRSVSWYQQTPGQGLQFLFEYFSETQRNKGNFPGRFSGRQFSNSRSEMNVSTLELGDSALYLCASSATSGGGQFFGPGTRLTVL.

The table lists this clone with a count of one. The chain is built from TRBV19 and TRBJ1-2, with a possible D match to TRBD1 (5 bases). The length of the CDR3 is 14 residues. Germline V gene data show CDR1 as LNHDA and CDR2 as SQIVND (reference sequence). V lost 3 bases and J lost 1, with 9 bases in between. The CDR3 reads CASSIETVNYGYTF. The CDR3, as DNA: TGTGCCAGTAGTATTGAGACAGTTAACTATGGCTACACCTTC.

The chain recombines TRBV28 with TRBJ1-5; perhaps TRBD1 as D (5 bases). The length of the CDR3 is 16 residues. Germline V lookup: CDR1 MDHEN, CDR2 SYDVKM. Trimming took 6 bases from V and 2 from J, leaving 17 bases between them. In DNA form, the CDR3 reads TGTGCCAGCAGCTCACCCCGGCTGGGACGCAATCAGCCCCAGCATTTT. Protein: CASSSPRLGRNQPQHF.

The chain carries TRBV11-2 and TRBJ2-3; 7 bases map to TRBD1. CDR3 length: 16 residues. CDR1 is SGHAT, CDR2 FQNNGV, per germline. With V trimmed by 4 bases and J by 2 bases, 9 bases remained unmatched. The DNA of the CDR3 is TGTGCCAGCAGCTACCGGGACAGACTTAACACAGATACGCAGTATTTT. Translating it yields CASSYRDRLNTDTQYF.

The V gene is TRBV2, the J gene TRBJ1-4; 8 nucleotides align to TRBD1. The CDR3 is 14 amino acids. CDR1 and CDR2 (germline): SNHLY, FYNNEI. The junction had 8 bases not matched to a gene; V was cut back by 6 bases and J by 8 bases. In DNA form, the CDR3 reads TGTGCCAGCAGGGTGACAGGGGTGGGCGAAAAACTGTTTTTT. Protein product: CASRVTGVGEKLFF.

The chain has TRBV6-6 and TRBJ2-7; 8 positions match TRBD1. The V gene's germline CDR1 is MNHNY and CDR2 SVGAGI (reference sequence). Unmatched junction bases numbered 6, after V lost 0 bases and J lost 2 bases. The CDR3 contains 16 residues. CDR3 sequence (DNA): TGTGCCAGCAGTTACTCGATTGGGACAGGAGCCTACGAGCAGTACTTC. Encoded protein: CASSYSIGTGAYEQYF.

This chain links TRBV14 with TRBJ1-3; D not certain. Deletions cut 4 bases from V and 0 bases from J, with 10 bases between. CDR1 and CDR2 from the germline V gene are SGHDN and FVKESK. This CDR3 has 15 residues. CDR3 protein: CASSRKGFSGNTIYF. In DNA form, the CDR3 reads TGTGCCAGCAGCCGAAAGGGATTCTCTGGAAACACCATATATTTT. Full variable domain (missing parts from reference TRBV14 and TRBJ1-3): EAGVTQFPSHSVIEKGQTVTLRCDPISGHDNLYWYRRVMGKEIKFLLHFVKESKQDESGMPNNRFLAERTGGTYSTLKVQPAELEDSGVYFCASSRKGFSGNTIYFGEGSWLTVV.

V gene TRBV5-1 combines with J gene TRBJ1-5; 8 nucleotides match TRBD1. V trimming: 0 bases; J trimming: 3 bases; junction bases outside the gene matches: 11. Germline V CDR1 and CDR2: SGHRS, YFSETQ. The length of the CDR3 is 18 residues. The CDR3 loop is CASSLGRTGPQLNQPQHF. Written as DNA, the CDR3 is TGCGCCAGCAGCTTGGGCCGGACAGGGCCTCAACTCAATCAGCCCCAGCATTTT. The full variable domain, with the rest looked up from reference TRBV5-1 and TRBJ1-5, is KAGVTQTPRYLIKTRGQQVTLSCSPISGHRSVSWYQQTPGQGLQFLFEYFSETQRNKGNFPGRFSGRQFSNSRSEMNVSTLELGDSALYLCASSLGRTGPQLNQPQHFGDGTRLSIL.

CDR3 DNA sequence: TGTGCCAGCTCTCCGCAGTCGAACCAAGAGACCCAGTACTTC. This sequence encodes CASSPQSNQETQYF. This sequence joins TRBV18 and TRBJ2-5; D is ambiguous. Trimming removed 6 bases at V and 0 bases at J, with 11 bases between. Germline V lookup: CDR1 KGHSH, CDR2 LQKENI. This CDR3 has 14 amino acids. The full variable domain, rest sourced from reference TRBV18 and TRBJ2-5, is NAGVMQNPRHLVRRRGQEARLRCSPMKGHSHVYWYRQLPEEGLKFMVYLQKENIIDESGMPKERFSAEFPKEGPSILRIQQVVRGDSAAYFCASSPQSNQETQYFGPGTRLLVL.

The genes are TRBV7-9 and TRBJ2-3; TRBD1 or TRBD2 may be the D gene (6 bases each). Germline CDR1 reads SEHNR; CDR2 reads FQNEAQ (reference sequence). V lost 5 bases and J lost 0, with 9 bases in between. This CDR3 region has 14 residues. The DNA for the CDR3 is TGTGCCAGCAGCGTAGGGGGGAGCACAGATACGCAGTATTTT. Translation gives CASSVGGSTDTQYF.

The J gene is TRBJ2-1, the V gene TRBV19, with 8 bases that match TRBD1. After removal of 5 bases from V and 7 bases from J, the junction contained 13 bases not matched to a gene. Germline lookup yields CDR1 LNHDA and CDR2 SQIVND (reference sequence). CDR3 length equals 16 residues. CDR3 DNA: TGTGCCAGTAGTCTGAGGGCGGCAGGGGGCTTGAATGAGCAGTTCTTC. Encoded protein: CASSLRAAGGLNEQFF.

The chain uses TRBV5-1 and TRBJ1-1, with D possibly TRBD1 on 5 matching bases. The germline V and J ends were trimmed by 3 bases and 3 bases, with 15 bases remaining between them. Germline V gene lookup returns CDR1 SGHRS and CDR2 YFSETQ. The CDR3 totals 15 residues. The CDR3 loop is CASSSKGALHTEAFF. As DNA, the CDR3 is TGCGCCAGCAGCTCCAAAGGGGCTCTGCACACTGAAGCTTTCTTT.

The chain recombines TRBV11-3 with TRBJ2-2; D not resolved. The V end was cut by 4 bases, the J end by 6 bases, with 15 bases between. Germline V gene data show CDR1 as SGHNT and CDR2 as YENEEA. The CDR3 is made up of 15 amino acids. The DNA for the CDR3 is TGTGCCAGCAGCTCGAGTCCATTTCAGGCCGGGGAGCTGTTTTTT. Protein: CASSSSPFQAGELFF.

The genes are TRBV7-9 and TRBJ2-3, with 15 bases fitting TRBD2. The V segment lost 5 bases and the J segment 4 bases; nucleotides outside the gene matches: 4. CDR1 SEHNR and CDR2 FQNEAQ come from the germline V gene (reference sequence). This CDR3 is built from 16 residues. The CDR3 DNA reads TGTGCCAGCAGCCCCGGACTAGCGGGAGGGCCAGATACGCAGTATTTT. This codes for CASSPGLAGGPDTQYF. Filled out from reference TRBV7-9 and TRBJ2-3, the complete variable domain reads DTGVSQNPRHKITKRGQNVTFRCDPISEHNRLYWYRQTLGQGPEFLTYFQNEAQLEKSRLLSDRFSAERPKGSFSTLEIQRTEQGDSAMYLCASSPGLAGGPDTQYFGPGTRLTVL.

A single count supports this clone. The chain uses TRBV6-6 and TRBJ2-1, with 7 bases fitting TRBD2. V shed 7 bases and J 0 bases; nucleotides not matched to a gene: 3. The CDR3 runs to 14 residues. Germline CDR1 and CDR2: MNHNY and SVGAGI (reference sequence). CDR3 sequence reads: CASNGGSSYNEQFF. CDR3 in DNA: TGTGCCAGCAACGGCGGGAGCTCCTACAATGAGCAGTTCTTC.

For the CDR3, the DNA is TGTGCCAGCTCACCACAATGGGGAGCGGGAGACTCTTACAATGAGCAGTTCTTC. Residues: CASSPQWGAGDSYNEQFF. The chain combines TRBV18 with TRBJ2-1; 8 bases line up with TRBD2. The V gene end was trimmed by 1 base and the J gene end by 4 bases; junction bases not matched to a gene: 12. The CDR3 is 18 residues long. Germline CDR1 and CDR2: KGHSH and LQKENI.

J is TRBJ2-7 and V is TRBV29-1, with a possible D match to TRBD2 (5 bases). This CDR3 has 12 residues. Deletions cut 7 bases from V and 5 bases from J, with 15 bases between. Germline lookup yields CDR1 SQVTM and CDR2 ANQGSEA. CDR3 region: CSAGRAGDEQYF. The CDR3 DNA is TGCAGCGCCGGCCGGGCGGGTGACGAGCAGTACTTC.

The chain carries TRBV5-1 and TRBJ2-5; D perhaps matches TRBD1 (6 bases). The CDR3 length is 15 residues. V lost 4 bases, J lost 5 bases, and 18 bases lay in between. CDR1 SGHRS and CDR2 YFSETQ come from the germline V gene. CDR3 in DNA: TGCGCCAGCAGCCCCCCCCAGGGGCCGGGGGAGACCCAGTACTTC. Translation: CASSPPQGPGETQYF.